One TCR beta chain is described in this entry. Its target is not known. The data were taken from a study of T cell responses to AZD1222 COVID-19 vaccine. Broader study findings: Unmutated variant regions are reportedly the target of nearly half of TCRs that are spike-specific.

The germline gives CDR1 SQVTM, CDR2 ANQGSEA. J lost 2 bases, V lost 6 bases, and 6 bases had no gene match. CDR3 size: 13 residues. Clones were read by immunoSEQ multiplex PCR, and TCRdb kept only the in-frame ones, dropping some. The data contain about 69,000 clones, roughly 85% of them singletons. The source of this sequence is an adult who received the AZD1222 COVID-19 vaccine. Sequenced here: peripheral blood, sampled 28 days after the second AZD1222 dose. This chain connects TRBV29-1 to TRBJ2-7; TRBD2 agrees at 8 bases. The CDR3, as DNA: TGCAGCGTGGTGACTAGCGTGCCCTACGAGCAGTACTTC. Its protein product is CSVVTSVPYEQYF.